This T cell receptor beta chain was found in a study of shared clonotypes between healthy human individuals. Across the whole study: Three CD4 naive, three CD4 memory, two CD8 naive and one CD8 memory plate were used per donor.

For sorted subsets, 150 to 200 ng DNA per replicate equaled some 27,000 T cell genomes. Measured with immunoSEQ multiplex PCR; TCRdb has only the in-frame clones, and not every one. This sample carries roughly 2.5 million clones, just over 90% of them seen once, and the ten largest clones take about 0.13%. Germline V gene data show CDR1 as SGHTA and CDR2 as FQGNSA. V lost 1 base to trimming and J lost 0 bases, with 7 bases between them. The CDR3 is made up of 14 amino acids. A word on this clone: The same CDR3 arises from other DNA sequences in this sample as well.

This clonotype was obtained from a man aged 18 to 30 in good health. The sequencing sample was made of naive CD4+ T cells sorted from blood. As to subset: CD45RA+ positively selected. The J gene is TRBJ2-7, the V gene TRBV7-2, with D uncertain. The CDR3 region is CASSLVSSSYEQYF. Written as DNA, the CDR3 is TGTGCCAGCAGCTTAGTGTCGAGCTCCTACGAGCAGTACTTC.